The subject of this entry is one T cell receptor beta chain. The CDR3 covers 10 residues. Germline CDR1 and CDR2: SEHNR and FQNEAQ (reference sequence). Trimming stripped 8 bases from V and 7 bases from J, with 6 bases between. Every isolated RNA sample was fully reverse transcribed, so sequencing captured expressed TCRB transcripts. Generated by immunoSEQ multiplex PCR, the TCRdb table keeps only in-frame clones and is missing some. The sample records roughly 370,000 clones, 11% to 15% being singletons. The data belong to a study of beta chain features in type 1 diabetes. This receptor was obtained from a man aged 30-40 years in good health. Specimen: naive CD4+ T cells from blood. The chain joins TRBV7-9 to TRBJ2-1; D unresolved. This CDR3 reads CASVNNEQFF. In nucleotides, the CDR3 is TGTGCCAGCGTAAATAATGAGCAGTTCTTC.